The T cell receptor (beta chain) described here comes from a study of identifying expanded T cells in peripheral blood. The study's findings and limits: About 1.2 clones differed between technical replicates, versus approximately 17 and 20 over time. Clone count variance between approximately two-week samples rose with total template count.

The assay was immunoSEQ multiplex PCR, and TCRdb's table has in-frame clones only and misses some. The sample has about 58,000 clones, roughly nine tenths seen once. Worth noting for this clone: Its specificity is unknown.

No infections or other immune events were documented during collection. Germline CDR1 is SGDLS and CDR2 is YYNGEE. The CDR3 totals 14 residues. V lost 0 bases and J 3 bases, leaving 9 bases between the germline ends. The specimen was blood. J is TRBJ2-5 and V is TRBV9; perhaps TRBD1 as D (6 bases). This sequence originates from a person aged 18-69 years in good health. The CDR3: CASSVEGGEETQYF. The DNA of the CDR3 is TGTGCCAGCAGCGTAGAAGGGGGAGAAGAGACCCAGTACTTC.